The 17 T cell receptor beta chains given below trace back to one sample, sequenced in a study of CD8 T cells in ankylosing spondylitis. Via MiXCR, TCRdb re-called the 5' RACE reads, giving one row per CDR3 protein. The sample yields about 140,000 distinct CDR3 sequences, 7% to 10% seen once. The sequencing input was synovial fluid, either unsorted or a sorted T cell fraction (not recorded which). The receptors were sampled from a male donor with ankylosing spondylitis.

This clonotype was found many times. The V gene is TRBV29-1, the J gene TRBJ2-5; a weak D match, TRBD2 (6 bases). This CDR3 is 13 amino acids long. V was shortened by 6 bases and J by 5 bases, with 16 bases between the two germline ends. Germline lookup yields CDR1 SQVTM and CDR2 ANQGSEA. Written as DNA, the CDR3 is TGCAGCGTGGTAGCGGCCCAGAGGGAGACCCAGTACTTC. This sequence encodes CSVVAAQRETQYF.

This clonotype showed up many times. The chain is built from TRBV20-1 and TRBJ1-5; TRBD1 matches at 7 bases. Germline CDR1 is DFQATT and CDR2 is SNEGSKA (reference sequence). V dropped 2 bases and J dropped 9; count of bases not matched to a gene: 7. The CDR3 length is 13 residues. The CDR3 sequence: CSARPTGSGPQHF. The DNA of the CDR3 is TGCAGTGCTAGACCGACAGGGTCCGGGCCCCAGCATTTT.

The chain has TRBV5-4 and TRBJ2-5, with D hard to call. The CDR3 runs to 15 residues. Germline V gene lookup returns CDR1 SGHNT and CDR2 YYREEE (reference sequence). V was shortened by 4 bases and J by 5 bases, with 18 bases between the two germline ends. CDR3 amino acids: CASSQTGPQAETQYF. CDR3 coding DNA: TGTGCCAGCAGCCAAACCGGGCCCCAAGCGGAGACCCAGTACTTC.

The sample holds many counts of this clonotype. The CDR3 is CASSRTNTEAFF. Here the CDR3 DNA reads TGTGCCAGCAGTCGCACCAACACTGAAGCTTTCTTT. This chain joins TRBV28 and TRBJ1-1; D is undetermined. V gave up 5 bases and J gave up 2 bases, with 6 bases separating them. Germline CDR1 reads MDHEN; CDR2 reads SYDVKM. This CDR3 spans 12 amino acids.

This clonotype was detected many times. The chain uses TRBV12-3 or TRBV12-4 and TRBJ1-1; D is unclear. V was clipped by 3 bases and J by 1 base, with 6 bases between them. The CDR3 has 13 amino acids. The CDR3 DNA follows: TGTGCCAGCAGTTTGAACGGGAACACTGAAGCTTTCTTT. As protein: CASSLNGNTEAFF.

This clonotype was found many times. The chain carries TRBV4-3 and TRBJ1-1, with no clear D. V lost 0 bases, J lost 1 base, and 15 bases lay in between. This CDR3 has 17 residues. CDR1 LGHNA and CDR2 YSLEER come from the germline V gene. The CDR3 here is CASSQDLQQTTNTEAFF. As DNA, the CDR3 is TGCGCCAGCAGCCAAGACCTTCAACAAACCACGAACACTGAAGCTTTCTTT.

As concerns this clonotype: An end of the junction differs from the germline gene, which may be a read error. The rearrangement uses TRBV30 and TRBJ2-5, with D tentatively TRBD1 (5 bases). Germline V gene lookup returns CDR1 GTSNPN and CDR2 SVGIG (reference sequence). The CDR3 has 12 amino acids. The CDR3 sequence is CTWNRPQETQYF. The CDR3 DNA follows: TGTACCTGGAACAGGCCCCAAGAGACCCAGTACTTC.

This CDR3 reads CSARVANEKLFF. In nucleotides, the CDR3 is TGCAGTGCTAGAGTCGCTAATGAAAAACTGTTTTTT. V is TRBV20-1 and J is TRBJ1-4, with D hard to call. Trimming shortened V by 1 base and J by 3 bases, and 3 bases separated the two germline ends. There are 12 residues in the CDR3. Germline V gives CDR1 DFQATT, CDR2 SNEGSKA (reference sequence).

Many counts were recorded for this clonotype. The rearrangement links TRBV20-1 to TRBJ1-1, with 9 bases fitting TRBD1. Germline V gene data show CDR1 as DFQATT and CDR2 as SNEGSKA (reference sequence). Unmatched junction bases numbered 1, after V lost 4 bases and J lost 4 bases. This CDR3 contains 12 residues. The CDR3 nucleotides are TGCAGTGCTATGACAGGGGGCACTGAAGCTTTCTTT. It translates to CSAMTGGTEAFF.

This clonotype was counted ten times or more. The gene calls are TRBV7-2 and TRBJ2-7; 7 bases match TRBD1. V shed 5 bases, J shed 4 bases, and the junction held 5 bases outside the gene matches. The CDR3 contains 13 residues. Germline V lookup: CDR1 SGHTA, CDR2 FQGNSA. In DNA, the CDR3 is TGTGCCAGCAGCCCGACAGGGTGGTACGAGCAGTACTTC. It encodes CASSPTGWYEQYF. The complete variable domain, with remaining parts taken from reference TRBV7-2 and TRBJ2-7, reads GAGVSQSPSNKVTEKGKDVELRCDPISGHTALYWYRQSLGQGLEFLIYFQGNSAPDKSGLPSDRFSAERTGGSVSTLTIQRTQQEDSAVYLCASSPTGWYEQYFGPGTRLTVT.

This clonotype is classed as medium-sized. The chain has TRBV5-1 and TRBJ2-2; D is undetermined. This CDR3 is 15 amino acids long. Per the germline V gene, CDR1 is SGHRS and CDR2 is YFSETQ. Trimming took off 5 bases at V and 3 bases at J, with 14 bases between the two ends. CDR3 coding DNA: TGCGCCAGCAGAGGGTCAGGATGGGACACCGGGGAGCTGTTTTTT. Translation: CASRGSGWDTGELFF.

This chain connects TRBV20-1 to TRBJ1-2; 7 bases agree with TRBD1. CDR1 and CDR2 (germline): DFQATT, SNEGSKA (reference sequence). This CDR3 contains 14 residues. The V gene end was trimmed by 0 bases and the J gene end by 2 bases; junction bases not matched to a gene: 3. The CDR3 nucleotides are TGCAGTGCTAGAGAGATAGGGGGCAACTATGGCTACACCTTC. Translated: CSAREIGGNYGYTF.

This clonotype was seen repeatedly, ten times or more. The V and J genes are TRBV27 and TRBJ2-3; TRBD2 matches 8 bases. The V segment lost 5 bases and the J segment 1 base; nucleotides outside the gene matches: 14. This CDR3 comprises 18 residues. From germline, CDR1 is MNHEY and CDR2 SMNVEV (reference sequence). CDR3 region: CASSQPGDSGVGTDTQYF. CDR3 DNA sequence: TGTGCCAGCAGTCAACCAGGGGATAGCGGGGTTGGCACAGATACGCAGTATTTT.

This clonotype was counted many times. The chain uses TRBV10-3 and TRBJ2-7; 7 bases agree with TRBD1. V shed 7 bases and J 0 bases; nucleotides not matched to a gene: 9. Germline V gives CDR1 ENHRY, CDR2 SYGVKD. The CDR3 loop spans 15 amino acids. CDR3 bases: TGTGCCATCACCGACACAGGGGACCCCTCCTACGAGCAGTACTTC. It specifies CAITDTGDPSYEQYF.

CDR3 bases: TGTGCCAGCAGTGAAGGACAGGGAGGGGACTATGGCTACACCTTC. Amino acids: CASSEGQGGDYGYTF. The chain couples TRBV2 to TRBJ1-2, with 7 bases that match TRBD1. CDR1 SNHLY and CDR2 FYNNEI come from the germline V gene. V lost 1 base and J lost 3; bases outside the gene matches: 5. The CDR3 is made up of 15 amino acids.

This clonotype was picked up a small number of times. The chain couples TRBV20-1 to TRBJ1-1, with D possibly TRBD1 on 5 matching bases. The CDR3 contains 15 residues. The germline V gene encodes CDR1 DFQATT and CDR2 SNEGSKA (reference sequence). V gave up 3 bases and J gave up 1 base, with 15 bases separating them. The CDR3 protein is CSARRRGGKNTEAFF. Written as DNA, the CDR3 is TGCAGTGCTAGGAGGCGCGGGGGTAAGAACACTGAAGCTTTCTTT.

This clonotype has a count of ten or more. The rearrangement joins TRBV11-2 to TRBJ2-5; D remains unclear. Trimming took off 0 bases at V and 7 bases at J, with 9 bases between the two ends. Looked up from germline, CDR1 is SGHAT and CDR2 is FQNNGV. CDR3 size: 13 residues. The CDR3 DNA sequence: TGTGCCAGCAGCTTAGAGGGCCCGGCGACCCAGTACTTC. Its translation: CASSLEGPATQYF.